This TCR beta chain was sequenced in a study of cytotoxic CD8 clonotypes in ibrutinib-treated CLL. Libraries were prepared by immunoSEQ multiplex PCR; TCRdb keeps only in-frame clonotypes and omits some of them. The table lists approximately 70,000 clones, 80% of them singletons, with around 7.7% in the top ten. Germline lookup yields CDR1 SGHNT and CDR2 YENEEA. CDR3 size: 16 residues. The germline V and J ends were trimmed by 3 bases and 6 bases, with 17 bases remaining between them. Turning to this clone: Antigen specificity is unknown.

Regarding the study as a whole: Contraction or stability on treatment characterized the public clonotypes, which were uncommon.

The chain carries TRBV11-3 and TRBJ2-2; D not resolved. Specimen: PBMCs, collected at disease progression, from a patient treated with ibrutinib. The TCR sequence derives from a human donor with chronic lymphocytic leukemia. In DNA form, the CDR3 reads TGTGCCAGCAGCTTGGGGAAGGACGCTAGGTCCGGGGAGCTGTTTTTT. Protein sequence: CASSLGKDARSGELFF.